The source of this T cell receptor (beta chain) is a study of T-cell reconstitution after alpha-beta-depleted transplantation in children. This clonotype was observed many times. Unique molecular identifiers were incorporated into the prepared TCRbeta library. Via MiXCR, TCRdb re-called the PCR reads, giving one row per CDR3 protein. Found here are a few hundred thousand distinct CDR3 sequences, around a tenth of them singletons; the top ten hold 2.4%. The CDR3 covers 15 residues. The V gene lost 0 bases and the J gene lost 1 base, with 9 bases spanning the gap. CDR1 and CDR2 (germline): SGHRS, YFSETQ.

The chain recombines TRBV5-1 with TRBJ2-3; D may be TRBD2 (6 bases). The sample here was PBMCs from the stem cell graft donor, taken from the stem cell graft. This clonotype was obtained from a human donor who donated a stem cell graft to a child with acute lymphoblastic leukemia. The DNA of the CDR3 is TGCGCCAGCAGCTTGGCGGGAGCCGGCACAGATACGCAGTATTTT. Residues: CASSLAGAGTDTQYF.